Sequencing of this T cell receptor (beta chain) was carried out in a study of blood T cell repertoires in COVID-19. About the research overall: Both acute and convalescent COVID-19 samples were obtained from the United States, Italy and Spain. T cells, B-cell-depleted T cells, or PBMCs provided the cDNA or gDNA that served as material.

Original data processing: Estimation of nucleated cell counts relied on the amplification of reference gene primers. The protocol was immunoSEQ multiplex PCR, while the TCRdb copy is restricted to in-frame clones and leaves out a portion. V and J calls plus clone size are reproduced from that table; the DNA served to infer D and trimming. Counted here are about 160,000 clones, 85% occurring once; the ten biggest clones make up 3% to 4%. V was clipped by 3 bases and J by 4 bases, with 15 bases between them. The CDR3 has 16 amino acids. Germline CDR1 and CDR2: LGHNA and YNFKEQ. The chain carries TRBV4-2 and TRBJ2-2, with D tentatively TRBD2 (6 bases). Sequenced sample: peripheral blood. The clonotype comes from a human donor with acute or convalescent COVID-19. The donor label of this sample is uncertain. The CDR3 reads CASSQAGGDATGELFF. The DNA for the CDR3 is TGTGCCAGCAGCCAGGCTGGAGGGGACGCCACCGGGGAGCTGTTTTTT.